Listed below are T cell receptor beta chains from one sample, sequenced in a study of radiation and T cells in renal cell carcinoma. Using immunoSEQ multiplex PCR, the repertoire was profiled, and TCRdb retains in-frame clones only, with some absent. The sample has 60,000 or so clones, about 74% seen once. The specimen comprised blood, sampled from a patient whose treatment included radiotherapy and nephrectomy. These receptors were taken from a man aged 60-69 years with renal cell carcinoma. CDR3s include the opening cysteine and the closing phenylalanine or tryptophan. Fields, in order: clone size, D gene, V gene, J gene, CDR3 DNA, CDR3 protein. A D gene is named only where the DNA matches it firmly. A clone size is listed for some rows: how often the clone was seen (once, few, many), or a class if it is expanded.

NA	TRBD1	TRBV29-1	TRBJ2-5	TGCAGCGCCCGGGACAGAGTAGGAGAGACCCAGTACTTC	CSARDRVGETQYF
NA	NA	TRBV28	TRBJ1-1	TGTGCCAGCAGTTTATGGGACAGTAACACTGAAGCTTTCTTT	CASSLWDSNTEAFF
NA	NA	TRBV10-1	TRBJ1-2	TGCGCCAGCAGTGAGTCGCCAGCCAGAACGCTTAGCTATGGCTACACCTTC	CASSESPARTLSYGYTF
NA	NA	TRBV4-1	TRBJ1-3	TGCGCCAGCAGCCAAGAAGGTCTTATTGGAAACACCATATATTTT	CASSQEGLIGNTIYF
NA	NA	TRBV14	TRBJ2-2	TGTGCCAGCAGCCCTTACCCGAACTCCGGGGAGCTGTTTTTT	CASSPYPNSGELFF
NA	NA	TRBV7-2	TRBJ2-7	TGTGCCAGCAGCTTAGCGAAGGGGGTGACGCTCCGCGAGCAGTACTTC	CASSLAKGVTLREQYF
NA	NA	TRBV5-1	TRBJ2-2	TGCGCCAGCCGGGTCGACGTCGGGAACACCGGGGAGCTGTTTTTT	CASRVDVGNTGELFF
NA	TRBD2	TRBV6-6	TRBJ2-1	TGTGCCAGCAGCTCCCAAGGGACTAGCGGTTTCTTC	CASSSQGTSGFF
NA	TRBD2	TRBV27	TRBJ2-1	TGTGCCAGCAGTCTGACTAGCGACCTACGACGGGAGCAGTTCTTC	CASSLTSDLRREQFF
few	NA	TRBV12-2	TRBJ1-5	TGTGCAAGTCGCCTGTCTTTGGGGCATCGATTCAATCAGCCCCAGCATTTT	CASRLSLGHRFNQPQHF
NA	TRBD2	TRBV11-3	TRBJ2-1	TGTGCCAGCAGCTCAGCCGGGGAGACTAGCGGGTTTTACAATGAGCAGTTCTTC	CASSSAGETSGFYNEQFF
NA	NA	TRBV18	TRBJ1-3	TGTGCCAGCTCCCCCAACAAGGTGCAAGCTGGAAACACCATATATTTT	CASSPNKVQAGNTIYF
NA	NA	TRBV5-1	TRBJ1-1	TGCGCCAGCAGCTTGGCCAATCAGGGTGGATTCACTGAAGCTTTCTTT	CASSLANQGGFTEAFF
NA	TRBD1	TRBV27	TRBJ2-7	TGTGCCAGCACCTCCGGGACAGGAACCTACGAGCAGTACTTC	CASTSGTGTYEQYF
NA	NA	TRBV20-1	TRBJ2-1	TGCAGTGCGTGGGGGAACAATGAGCAGTTCTTC	CSAWGNNEQFF
NA	TRBD1	TRBV6-1	TRBJ1-5	TGTGCCAGCAGTAACACCGGGACAGGGGATCAGCCCCAGCATTTT	CASSNTGTGDQPQHF
NA	TRBD2	TRBV4-3	TRBJ2-1	TGCGCCAGCAGCCAAGATTTGGCTAGCGGGGCCTACAATGAGCAGTTCTTC	CASSQDLASGAYNEQFF
few	NA	TRBV29-1	TRBJ1-1	TGCAGCGTTGAAGTCCCAGGAACTGAAGCTTTCTTT	CSVEVPGTEAFF
NA	NA	TRBV7-2	TRBJ1-5	TGTGCCAGCAGTGGAGGGGGGGATAGCAATCAGCCCCAGCATTTT	CASSGGGDSNQPQHF
NA	NA	TRBV30	TRBJ1-4	TGTGCCTCCAGACCGGGGCGGTGGGAAAAACTGTTTTTT	CASRPGRWEKLFF
NA	TRBD1	TRBV5-8	TRBJ2-3	TGTGCCAGCAGCTTCGGGCCAGACAGGGGGCTCGATACGCAGTATTTT	CASSFGPDRGLDTQYF
NA	TRBD1	TRBV5-1	TRBJ2-3	TGCGCCACCTCCTCGCAGGGGGCCGCAGATACGCAGTATTTT	CATSSQGAADTQYF
once	TRBD1	TRBV7-6	TRBJ1-3	TGTGCCAGCAGCTTAATAGACACCTGGACAGGCCAAAGCTCTGGAAACACCATATATTTT	CASSLIDTWTGQSSGNTIYF
NA	NA	TRBV19	TRBJ2-1	TGTGCCAGTACCGTTAAGAGGGGAAGGGATGAGCAGTTCTTC	CASTVKRGRDEQFF
NA	TRBD2	TRBV29-1	TRBJ2-1	TGCAGCTTAGCGGGAGCAGGCATTGAGCAGTTCTTC	CSLAGAGIEQFF